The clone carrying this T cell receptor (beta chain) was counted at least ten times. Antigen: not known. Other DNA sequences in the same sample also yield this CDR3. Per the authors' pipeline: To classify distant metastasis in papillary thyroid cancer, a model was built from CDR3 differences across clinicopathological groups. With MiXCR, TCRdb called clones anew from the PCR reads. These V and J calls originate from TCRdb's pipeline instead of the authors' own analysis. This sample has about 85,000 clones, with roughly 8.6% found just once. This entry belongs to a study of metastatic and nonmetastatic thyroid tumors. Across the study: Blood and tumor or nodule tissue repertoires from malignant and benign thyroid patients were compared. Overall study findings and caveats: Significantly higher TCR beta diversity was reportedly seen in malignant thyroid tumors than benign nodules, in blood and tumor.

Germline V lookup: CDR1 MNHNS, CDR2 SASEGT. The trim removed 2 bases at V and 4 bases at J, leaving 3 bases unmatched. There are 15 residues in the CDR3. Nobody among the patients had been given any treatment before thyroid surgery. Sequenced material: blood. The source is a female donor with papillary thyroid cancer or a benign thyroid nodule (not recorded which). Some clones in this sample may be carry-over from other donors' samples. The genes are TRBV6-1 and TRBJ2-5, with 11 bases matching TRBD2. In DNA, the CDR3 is TGTGCCAGCAGTGAATTAGCGGGGGGGCCAGAGACCCAGTACTTC. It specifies CASSELAGGPETQYF.